The present entry profiles one TCR beta chain with its context. Its target is unknown. It was with 60 Vbeta and 13 Jbeta primers that the PCR ran. Using immunoSEQ multiplex PCR, the repertoire was profiled, and TCRdb retains in-frame clones only, with some absent. The data show around 130,000 clones, roughly two thirds seen once. This sample stems from a study of cytomegalovirus exposure and HLA in healthy donors. Overall study context: Membership in the Caucasian-associated ancestry cluster was found for about 80% of nearly 400 genotyped donors.

Regarding the study as a whole: In an earlier analysis, productive rearrangement rates for most beta V segments clustered near 87% or 30%. There were a few CMV-associated chains whose specificity for CMV antigens was confirmed in vitro. Follow-up analysis later connected one missense variant in DCLRE1C with trimming of TCR beta V- and J-genes.

The CDR3 spans 14 residues. Germline values: CDR1 SEHNR, CDR2 FQNEAQ (reference sequence). V trimming: 6 bases; J trimming: 0 bases; junction bases outside the gene matches: 3. The TCR originated in a male donor in good health and CMV-seronegative. The sequenced material came from PBMCs. This chain links TRBV7-9 with TRBJ1-1; 8 positions agree with TRBD1. Here the CDR3 reads CASRTDRVNTEAFF. CDR3 in DNA: TGTGCCAGCAGGACGGACAGGGTGAACACTGAAGCTTTCTTT.